This T cell receptor beta chain stems from a study of technical replicates of blood from a few donors. With V trimmed by 0 bases and J by 8 bases, 6 bases remained unmatched. CDR3 length: 15 residues. From germline, CDR1 is SGHRS and CDR2 YFSETQ. TCRdb keeps only in-frame clones here, not all; method: immunoSEQ multiplex PCR. The sample consists of 70,000 to 90,000 clones, approximately 94% of them appearing once. Sequenced material: T cells isolated from PBMCs. The TCR originated in a human donor in good health. The chain links TRBV5-1 to TRBJ2-7; 12 bases map to TRBD1. CDR3 sequence (DNA): TGCGCCAGCAGCTTGGGGCCGGGACAGGGGGCGAAGCAGTACTTC. Its protein product is CASSLGPGQGAKQYF.